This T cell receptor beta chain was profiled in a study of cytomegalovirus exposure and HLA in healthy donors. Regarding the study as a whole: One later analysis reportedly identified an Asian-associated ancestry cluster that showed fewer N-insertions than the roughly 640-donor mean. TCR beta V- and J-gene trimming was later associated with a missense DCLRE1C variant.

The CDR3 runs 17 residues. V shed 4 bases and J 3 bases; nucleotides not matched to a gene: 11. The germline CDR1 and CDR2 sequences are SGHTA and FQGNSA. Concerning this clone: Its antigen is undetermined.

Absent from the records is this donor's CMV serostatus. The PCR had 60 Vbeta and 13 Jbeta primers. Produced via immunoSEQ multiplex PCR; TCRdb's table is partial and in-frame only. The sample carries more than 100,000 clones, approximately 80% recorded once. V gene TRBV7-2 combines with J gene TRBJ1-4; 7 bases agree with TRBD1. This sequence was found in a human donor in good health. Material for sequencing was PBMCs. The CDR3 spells CASSSRTGRGANEKLFF. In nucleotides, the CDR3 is TGTGCCAGCAGCTCAAGGACAGGTCGTGGAGCTAATGAAAAACTGTTTTTT.